Following are 3 T cell receptor beta chains from one sample sequenced in a study of shared clonotypes between healthy human individuals. Produced via immunoSEQ multiplex PCR; TCRdb's table is partial and in-frame only. The table lists 180,000 or so clones, 80% to 95% of them singletons. Sequenced sample: naive CD4+ T cells sorted from blood. As for subset: CD45RA+ positively selected. The receptors come from a woman younger than 45 in good health.

V is TRBV2 and J is TRBJ1-5; D is unclear. V lost 2 bases and J lost 0, with 8 bases in between. The V gene's germline CDR1 is SNHLY and CDR2 FYNNEI. The CDR3 runs to 15 residues. CDR3 nucleotide sequence: TGTGCCAGCAGTGAAAATAAAAATAGCAATCAGCCCCAGCATTTT. Amino acid sequence: CASSENKNSNQPQHF.

The rearrangement joins TRBV7-2 to TRBJ2-5, with D perhaps given as TRBD1 or TRBD2 (5 bases each). The J call is uncertain, as TRBJ2-7 better fits the DNA end. The CDR3 runs to 16 residues. In germline, CDR1 is SGHTA, CDR2 FQGNSA. CDR3 sequence (DNA): TGTGCCAGCAGCTTAGGAGGGGATACAGGAACCTACGAGCAGTACTTC. Protein sequence: CASSLGGDTGTYEQYF.

The rearrangement links TRBV6-6 to TRBJ2-7, with 7 bases identical to TRBD2. CDR1 is MNHNY and CDR2 is SVGAGI in the germline V gene (reference sequence). This CDR3 region has 15 residues. Unmatched junction bases numbered 3, after V lost 0 bases and J lost 1 base. This CDR3 is CASSYSGEGSYEQYF. CDR3 in DNA: TGTGCCAGCAGTTACTCCGGGGAGGGGTCCTACGAGCAGTACTTC.